This T cell receptor beta chain is from a study of lymphopenia after photon versus proton radiotherapy. In the case of this clone: Its target is unknown.

CDR3 length: 15 residues. CDR1 is LNHNV, CDR2 YYDKDF, per germline (reference sequence). With V trimmed by 4 bases and J by 4 bases, 4 bases remained unmatched. Data came from immunoSEQ multiplex PCR; TCRdb stores just in-frame clones and leaves some out. The sample includes fewer than 70,000 clones, about 87% of them seen just once. Study-wide findings and caveats: Relative stability marked proton patients; photon patients lost diversity and naive cells. After the lymphocyte nadir, photon-treated repertoires showed oligoclonal expansion, especially of CD8+ Temra cells. Survival link was tested only in deceased patients; proton benefit remains a possibility.

The V gene is TRBV15, the J gene TRBJ2-2, with TRBD1 identical over 9 bases. This material consisted of peripheral blood, taken from a patient treated with proton-based radiotherapy. The receptor was isolated from an elderly man with esophageal cancer. The CDR3 loop is CATSNRGHRTGELFF. The DNA of the CDR3 is TGTGCCACCAGCAACAGGGGGCATCGCACCGGGGAGCTGTTTTTT. Together with reference TRBV15 and TRBJ2-2, the CDR3 gives the full variable domain: DAMVIQNPRYQVTQFGKPVTLSCSQTLNHNVMYWYQQKSSQAPKLLFHYYDKDFNNEADTPDNFQSRRPNTSFCFLDIRSPGLGDTAMYLCATSNRGHRTGELFFGEGSRLTVL.